These T cell receptor beta chains were read from a single sample in a study of CD8+ T cells in alopecia areata. Some clones are missing from TCRdb's copy, which holds only in-frame ones; the method was immunoSEQ multiplex PCR. Of approximately 280,000 clones listed, about three fifths are singletons. The sample was CD4+ T cells sorted from blood, taken at week 24, from a patient treated with tofacitinib. The receptors come from a human donor with alopecia areata. Each CDR3 is given with its conserved first and last residue. D genes are given only for firm matches. Not every row has a clone size; where given, it reads once, few, many or a size class.

clone size: NA
J gene: TRBJ2-6
V gene: TRBV7-2
D gene: TRBD1
CDR3 DNA: TGTGCCAGCTCTGGGACAGGGTACTCTGGGGCCAACGTCCTGACTTTC
CDR3 protein: CASSGTGYSGANVLTF

clone size: NA
J gene: TRBJ2-7
V gene: TRBV30
D gene: NA
CDR3 DNA: TGTGCCTGGAACGGGAAGAACTACGAGCAGTACTTC
CDR3 protein: CAWNGKNYEQYF

clone size: NA
J gene: TRBJ2-1
V gene: TRBV5-4
D gene: TRBD1
CDR3 DNA: TGTGCCAGCAGTTCGGGACAGCAAACATCCTACAATGAGCAGTTCTTC
CDR3 protein: CASSSGQQTSYNEQFF

clone size: NA
J gene: TRBJ2-1
V gene: TRBV29-1
D gene: TRBD1
CDR3 DNA: TGCAGCGGTGAACCCGGGACAGAGTACAATGAGCAGTTCTTC
CDR3 protein: CSGEPGTEYNEQFF

clone size: few
J gene: TRBJ1-2
V gene: TRBV18
D gene: NA
CDR3 DNA: TGTGCCAGCTCCCCCGCTCCGACGGATGGCTACACCTTC
CDR3 protein: CASSPAPTDGYTF

clone size: few
J gene: TRBJ2-3
V gene: TRBV7-2
D gene: TRBD2
CDR3 DNA: TGTGCCAGCAGATCCCTAGCGGCAAGCACAGATACGCAGTATTTT
CDR3 protein: CASRSLAASTDTQYF

clone size: NA
J gene: TRBJ1-5
V gene: TRBV5-6
D gene: NA
CDR3 DNA: TGTGCCAGCAGCTCCGACTTAGACCAGCCCCAGCATTTT
CDR3 protein: CASSSDLDQPQHF

clone size: NA
J gene: TRBJ1-2
V gene: TRBV25-1
D gene: NA
CDR3 DNA: TGTGCCAGCCGCCAGGATATGGCCTACACCTTC
CDR3 protein: CASRQDMAYTF

clone size: few
J gene: TRBJ2-5
V gene: TRBV7-2
D gene: TRBD1
CDR3 DNA: TGTGCCAGCAGCGACGGGACAGAAGAGACCCAGTACTTC
CDR3 protein: CASSDGTEETQYF

clone size: NA
J gene: TRBJ1-6
V gene: TRBV25-1
D gene: NA
CDR3 DNA: TGTGCCAGCAGTGAACCGGGGAGGCCAAATTCACCCCTCCACTTT
CDR3 protein: CASSEPGRPNSPLHF

clone size: few
J gene: TRBJ2-7
V gene: TRBV4-1
D gene: NA
CDR3 DNA: TGCGCCAGCAGCCAAGAGACTAGTAGCAGGTCTCACGAGCAGTACTTC
CDR3 protein: CASSQETSSRSHEQYF

clone size: few
J gene: TRBJ1-6
V gene: TRBV5-4
D gene: TRBD1
CDR3 DNA: TGTGCCAGCAGCTTGGACAGGGGATCACCCCTCCACTTT
CDR3 protein: CASSLDRGSPLHF

clone size: few
J gene: TRBJ2-1
V gene: TRBV4-1
D gene: NA
CDR3 DNA: TGCGCCAGCAGCCCACTTGGCGCCGCAGATGAGCAGTTCTTC
CDR3 protein: CASSPLGAADEQFF

clone size: NA
J gene: TRBJ2-7
V gene: TRBV4-1
D gene: NA
CDR3 DNA: TGCGCCAGCAGCGAGAGTCGGGAGCAGTACTTC
CDR3 protein: CASSESREQYF

clone size: NA
J gene: TRBJ1-5
V gene: TRBV19
D gene: NA
CDR3 DNA: TGTGCCAGTAGTACCGGACGGAGGGATCAGCCCCAGCATTTT
CDR3 protein: CASSTGRRDQPQHF

clone size: NA
J gene: TRBJ2-5
V gene: TRBV30
D gene: NA
CDR3 DNA: TGTGCCTCAGATTCCCCCGGCCAGCAAGAGACCCAGTACTTC
CDR3 protein: CASDSPGQQETQYF

clone size: NA
J gene: TRBJ1-5
V gene: TRBV7-8
D gene: NA
CDR3 DNA: TGTGCCAGCAGCTCGCCAGGTGACGGAGTGCCTCCTTATAGCAATCAGCCCCAGCATTTT
CDR3 protein: CASSSPGDGVPPYSNQPQHF

clone size: once
J gene: TRBJ2-2
V gene: TRBV23-1
D gene: TRBD2
CDR3 DNA: TGCGCCAGCAGTCACCCGGGACTAAAGAACACCGGGGAGCTGTTTTTT
CDR3 protein: CASSHPGLKNTGELFF

clone size: NA
J gene: TRBJ2-7
V gene: TRBV6-5
D gene: TRBD1
CDR3 DNA: TGTGCCAGCAGTTACTCGGGGAAGACAGGGCCCGAGCAGTACTTC
CDR3 protein: CASSYSGKTGPEQYF

clone size: NA
J gene: TRBJ2-5
V gene: TRBV7-2
D gene: TRBD2
CDR3 DNA: TGTGCCAGCAGCTTAGTCCCCCCTAGCGGTTGGGAGACCCAGTACTTC
CDR3 protein: CASSLVPPSGWETQYF

clone size: NA
J gene: TRBJ2-3
V gene: TRBV6-5
D gene: TRBD2
CDR3 DNA: TGTGCCAGCAGTCGGACTAGACGCACAGATACGCAGTATTTT
CDR3 protein: CASSRTRRTDTQYF

clone size: once
J gene: TRBJ2-5
V gene: TRBV5-1
D gene: NA
CDR3 DNA: TGCGCCAGCAGCTTCCCCAGGGAGACCCAGTACTTC
CDR3 protein: CASSFPRETQYF

clone size: NA
J gene: TRBJ2-5
V gene: TRBV2
D gene: NA
CDR3 DNA: TGTGCCAGCGGCTCTACGTATCAGGAGACCCAGTACTTC
CDR3 protein: CASGSTYQETQYF

clone size: few
J gene: TRBJ2-2
V gene: TRBV29-1
D gene: NA
CDR3 DNA: TGCAGCGTTCTAAACACCGGGGAGCTGTTTTTT
CDR3 protein: CSVLNTGELFF

clone size: NA
J gene: TRBJ2-1
V gene: TRBV2
D gene: NA
CDR3 DNA: TGTGCCAGCAGTCGACACAATGAGCAGTTCTTC
CDR3 protein: CASSRHNEQFF

clone size: NA
J gene: TRBJ2-5
V gene: TRBV25-1
D gene: TRBD2
CDR3 DNA: TGTGCCAGCAGGCCAATCAAGGGGCGGGGGAGTCAAGAGACCCAGTACTTC
CDR3 protein: CASRPIKGRGSQETQYF

clone size: NA
J gene: TRBJ1-1
V gene: TRBV19
D gene: NA
CDR3 DNA: TGTGCCAGTAGTTCGACGATGGGCACTGAAGCTTTCTTT
CDR3 protein: CASSSTMGTEAFF

clone size: few
J gene: TRBJ2-1
V gene: TRBV11-1
D gene: TRBD2
CDR3 DNA: TGTGCCAGCAGCTTAGGTCTAGCGGGGGTCTACAATGAGCAGTTCTTC
CDR3 protein: CASSLGLAGVYNEQFF

clone size: few
J gene: TRBJ1-2
V gene: TRBV18
D gene: NA
CDR3 DNA: TGTGCCAGCTCACCTTCCCAGACGGGAAACTATGGCTACACCTTC
CDR3 protein: CASSPSQTGNYGYTF

clone size: NA
J gene: TRBJ2-7
V gene: TRBV6-5
D gene: NA
CDR3 DNA: TGTGCCAGCAGATTGGAGGGGGCCTACGAGCAGTACTTC
CDR3 protein: CASRLEGAYEQYF

clone size: NA
J gene: TRBJ2-5
V gene: TRBV15
D gene: NA
CDR3 DNA: TGTGCCACCAGCAGAGATCTGGGAGAGACCCAGTACTTC
CDR3 protein: CATSRDLGETQYF

clone size: NA
J gene: TRBJ1-5
V gene: TRBV15
D gene: NA
CDR3 DNA: TGTGCCACCAGCAGAGATAAGGCTACCAATCAGCCCCAGCATTTT
CDR3 protein: CATSRDKATNQPQHF

clone size: NA
J gene: TRBJ2-1
V gene: TRBV4-1
D gene: NA
CDR3 DNA: TGCGCCAGCAGCTCCCGAAGCTACACGGAGAGGGGTGAGCAGTTCTTC
CDR3 protein: CASSSRSYTERGEQFF

clone size: NA
J gene: TRBJ2-3
V gene: TRBV30
D gene: NA
CDR3 DNA: TGTGCCTGCGCCCGGAACTATTTGGATACGCAGTATTTT
CDR3 protein: CACARNYLDTQYF

clone size: NA
J gene: TRBJ1-1
V gene: TRBV5-1
D gene: NA
CDR3 DNA: TGCGCCAGCAGCCCAGGCCTACTGGGACGGAACACTGAAGCTTTCTTT
CDR3 protein: CASSPGLLGRNTEAFF

clone size: NA
J gene: TRBJ1-2
V gene: TRBV7-8
D gene: NA
CDR3 DNA: TGTGCCAGCAGCTTAGAAGCGGGGAGGAGTAACTATGGCTACACCTTC
CDR3 protein: CASSLEAGRSNYGYTF

clone size: NA
J gene: TRBJ2-5
V gene: TRBV7-2
D gene: NA
CDR3 DNA: TGTGCCAGCAGCTTCGCAGGGGTCGGGACCCAGTACTTC
CDR3 protein: CASSFAGVGTQYF

clone size: NA
J gene: TRBJ1-6
V gene: TRBV11-2
D gene: NA
CDR3 DNA: TGTGCCAGCATTACCGGGACGGCGAATTCACCCCTCCACTTT
CDR3 protein: CASITGTANSPLHF

clone size: once
J gene: TRBJ2-3
V gene: TRBV6-1
D gene: TRBD2
CDR3 DNA: TGTGCCAGCAGTGAACGGCTGCGGGGGGGCACAGATACGCAGTATTTT
CDR3 protein: CASSERLRGGTDTQYF